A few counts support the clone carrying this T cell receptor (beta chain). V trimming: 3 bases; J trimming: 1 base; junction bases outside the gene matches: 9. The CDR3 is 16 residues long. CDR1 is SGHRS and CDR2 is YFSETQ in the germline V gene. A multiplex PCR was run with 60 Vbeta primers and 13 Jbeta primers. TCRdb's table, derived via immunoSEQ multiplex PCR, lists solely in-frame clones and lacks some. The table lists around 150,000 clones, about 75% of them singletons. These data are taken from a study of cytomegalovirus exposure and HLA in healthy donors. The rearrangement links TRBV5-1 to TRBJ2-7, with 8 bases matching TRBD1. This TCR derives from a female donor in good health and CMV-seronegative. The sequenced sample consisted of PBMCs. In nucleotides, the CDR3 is TGCGCCAGCAGCTCGTATTCAGGGGGCTGGTCCTACGAGCAGTACTTC. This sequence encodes CASSSYSGGWSYEQYF. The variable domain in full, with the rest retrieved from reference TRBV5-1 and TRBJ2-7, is KAGVTQTPRYLIKTRGQQVTLSCSPISGHRSVSWYQQTPGQGLQFLFEYFSETQRNKGNFPGRFSGRQFSNSRSEMNVSTLELGDSALYLCASSSYSGGWSYEQYFGPGTRLTVT.